This is a list of T cell receptor beta chains from one sample in a study of graft-versus-host responses after intestinal transplantation. Sequencing was performed with immunoSEQ multiplex PCR; in TCRdb, only in-frame clones are kept and a portion is missing. The table lists 90,000 to 130,000 clones, just under 95% of them singletons. Their recognized antigens are unknown. The sample consisted of unstimulated CD8+ T cells sorted from spleen or lymph node cells, taken before intestinal transplant. These receptors all come from a human donor who received an intestinal transplant. CDR3s include the opening cysteine and the closing phenylalanine or tryptophan. Fields, in order: J gene, clone size, V gene, D gene, CDR3 protein, CDR3 DNA. A D gene is named only where the DNA matches it firmly. Size tells how often a clone was seen (once, few, many) or the class of an expanded clone, and some rows leave it out.

J: TRBJ2-7
size: -
V: TRBV5-6
D: TRBD2
CDR3: CASSGGRTGYEQYF
DNA: TGTGCCAGCAGCGGCGGGAGGACGGGCTACGAGCAGTACTTC

J: TRBJ2-7
size: -
V: TRBV27
D: -
CDR3: CASSPDRLTYEQYF
DNA: TGTGCCAGCAGCCCCGACAGGCTGACCTACGAGCAGTACTTC

J: TRBJ2-1
size: -
V: TRBV7-3
D: -
CDR3: CASSPRGGGNEQFF
DNA: TGTGCCAGCAGCCCTCGGGGAGGCGGTAATGAGCAGTTCTTC

J: TRBJ2-7
size: -
V: TRBV5-1
D: TRBD1
CDR3: CASSRTGQGVGEQYF
DNA: TGCGCCAGCAGCCGCACGGGACAGGGGGTTGGTGAGCAGTACTTC

J: TRBJ1-2
size: -
V: TRBV29-1
D: -
CDR3: CSVDQGGYGYTF
DNA: TGCAGCGTTGACCAGGGCGGGTATGGCTACACCTTC

J: TRBJ1-2
size: -
V: TRBV30
D: -
CDR3: CACEQGSGGYTF
DNA: TGTGCCTGTGAACAGGGATCGGGCGGCTACACCTTC

J: TRBJ2-5
size: -
V: TRBV6-5
D: -
CDR3: CASSYSDSETQYF
DNA: TGTGCCAGCAGTTACTCGGACAGTGAGACCCAGTACTTC

J: TRBJ2-5
size: -
V: TRBV5-6
D: TRBD2
CDR3: CASSPTLINSGDRLGDF
DNA: TGTGCCAGCAGCCCGACCCTGATTAATAGCGGGGACCGGTTAGGGGACTTC

J: TRBJ1-1
size: -
V: TRBV13
D: -
CDR3: CASSLTGSHTEAFF
DNA: TGTGCCAGCAGCCTGACGGGTAGCCACACTGAAGCTTTCTTT

J: TRBJ2-1
size: once
V: TRBV30
D: -
CDR3: CAWTSFFGNEQFF
DNA: TGTGCCTGGACTAGTTTTTTCGGGAATGAGCAGTTCTTC

J: TRBJ2-3
size: -
V: TRBV5-6
D: -
CDR3: CASSPTGAAGLTDTQYF
DNA: TGTGCCAGCAGCCCCACGGGAGCGGCAGGGCTAACAGATACGCAGTATTTT

J: TRBJ2-5
size: -
V: TRBV11-2
D: TRBD2
CDR3: CASSLPVWEGRLGTQYF
DNA: TGTGCCAGCAGCTTACCGGTCTGGGAGGGCCGCCTTGGGACCCAGTACTTC

J: TRBJ2-3
size: -
V: TRBV29-1
D: -
CDR3: CSVVKGRGTDTQYF
DNA: TGCAGCGTTGTAAAGGGGAGAGGCACAGATACGCAGTATTTT

J: TRBJ1-3
size: -
V: TRBV19
D: -
CDR3: CASSSLGGNTIYF
DNA: TGTGCCAGTAGTTCACTCGGCGGAAACACCATATATTTT

J: TRBJ2-7
size: -
V: TRBV5-1
D: -
CDR3: CASSLLGGTYEQYF
DNA: TGCGCCAGCTCCCTTCTTGGGGGCACCTACGAGCAGTACTTC

J: TRBJ1-3
size: -
V: TRBV27
D: -
CDR3: CASSLSVAGTGNTIYF
DNA: TGTGCCAGCAGTTTATCCGTAGCGGGTACTGGAAACACCATATATTTT

J: TRBJ2-3
size: -
V: TRBV27
D: -
CDR3: CASSALWRVEADTQYF
DNA: TGTGCCAGCAGTGCCTTGTGGCGGGTTGAGGCAGATACGCAGTATTTT

J: TRBJ2-1
size: -
V: TRBV4-1
D: TRBD2
CDR3: CASSQTPGLANEQFF
DNA: TGCGCCAGCAGCCAAACACCGGGACTAGCAAATGAGCAGTTCTTC

J: TRBJ2-3
size: -
V: TRBV12-5
D: TRBD1
CDR3: CASGLPPWTGVGTDTQYF
DNA: TGTGCTAGTGGTTTGCCCCCCTGGACAGGGGTTGGCACAGATACGCAGTATTTT

J: TRBJ2-2
size: -
V: TRBV27
D: -
CDR3: CASSTRENTGELFF
DNA: TGTGCCAGCAGCACCAGAGAGAACACCGGGGAGCTGTTTTTT

J: TRBJ2-7
size: -
V: TRBV9
D: TRBD2
CDR3: CASSVGTSGYEQYF
DNA: TGTGCCAGCAGCGTAGGGACTAGCGGCTACGAGCAGTACTTC

J: TRBJ2-7
size: -
V: TRBV6-5
D: -
CDR3: CASSYGTLGNEQYF
DNA: TGTGCCAGCAGTTACGGGACCTTGGGGAACGAGCAGTACTTC

J: TRBJ2-1
size: -
V: TRBV4-1
D: TRBD1
CDR3: CASSQDPIPGQGVGEQFF
DNA: TGCGCCAGCAGCCAAGATCCTATCCCGGGACAGGGAGTGGGTGAGCAGTTCTTC

J: TRBJ2-1
size: -
V: TRBV7-9
D: -
CDR3: CASSSSVASSYNEQFF
DNA: TGTGCCAGCAGCTCCTCAGTCGCTAGCTCCTACAATGAGCAGTTCTTC

J: TRBJ2-7
size: -
V: TRBV7-9
D: -
CDR3: CASSWKGESRTDEQYF
DNA: TGTGCCAGCAGCTGGAAGGGGGAATCCCGCACGGACGAGCAGTACTTC

J: TRBJ1-2
size: -
V: TRBV5-4
D: -
CDR3: CASSLGVSGYGYTF
DNA: TGTGCCAGCAGCTTGGGGGTCAGCGGCTATGGCTACACCTTC

J: TRBJ2-1
size: -
V: TRBV6-5
D: -
CDR3: CASSYPSRDMYNEQFF
DNA: TGTGCCAGCAGTTACCCGTCCCGGGACATGTACAATGAGCAGTTCTTC

J: TRBJ2-3
size: -
V: TRBV19
D: -
CDR3: CASSTLEDIDTQYF
DNA: TGTGCCAGTAGTACCCTGGAAGACATAGATACGCAGTATTTT